These 27 T cell receptor beta chains were all obtained from the same sample, sequenced in a study of blood T cell repertoires in COVID-19. TCRdb's copy holds only in-frame clones and misses some; the assay was immunoSEQ multiplex PCR. The table records about 210,000 clones, roughly four fifths of them present only once. Sequenced: peripheral blood. The receptors stem from a woman aged 40 to 49 with acute or convalescent COVID-19.

The rearrangement uses TRBV5-1 and TRBJ2-6, with TRBD1 matching 10 bases. Trimming cost V 2 bases and J 0 bases; bases outside gene matches: 5. There are 18 residues in the CDR3. Germline CDR1 and CDR2: SGHRS and YFSETQ. The DNA of the CDR3 is TGCGCCAGCAGCTTCGGGACAGGGGATTTCTCTGGGGCCAACGTCCTGACTTTC. It yields the protein CASSFGTGDFSGANVLTF. Combining the CDR3 with reference TRBV5-1 and TRBJ2-6 gives the whole variable domain KAGVTQTPRYLIKTRGQQVTLSCSPISGHRSVSWYQQTPGQGLQFLFEYFSETQRNKGNFPGRFSGRQFSNSRSEMNVSTLELGDSALYLCASSFGTGDFSGANVLTFGAGSRLTVL.

The chain has TRBV7-2 and TRBJ2-3, with 10 bases fitting TRBD1. J gave up 5 bases and V 4 bases, and 6 bases lay outside the gene matches. This CDR3 has 15 amino acids. Germline V gives CDR1 SGHTA, CDR2 FQGNSA. The CDR3 is CASSSTGGLLDTQYF. The DNA for the CDR3 is TGTGCCAGCAGCTCGACAGGGGGCCTGTTAGATACGCAGTATTTT.

This clone has more than one count but fewer than ten. V gene TRBV6-6 combines with J gene TRBJ1-2, with no clear D. CDR3 length: 11 amino acids. Trimming took off 5 bases at V and 5 bases at J, with 6 bases between the two ends. Germline CDR1 MNHNY, CDR2 SVGAGI (reference sequence). Written as DNA, the CDR3 is TGTGCCAGCAGTCGGGAGTATGGCTACACCTTC. Translation gives CASSREYGYTF.

This chain uses TRBV25-1 with TRBJ2-1; TRBD2 matches 9 bases. The CDR3 sequence is 16 residues long. The V gene end was trimmed by 8 bases and the J gene end by 9 bases; junction bases not matched to a gene: 17. CDR1 and CDR2 from the germline V gene are MGHDK and SYGVNS. The CDR3 loop is CASWGPRGRDISEQFF. The CDR3 region has the DNA TGTGCCAGCTGGGGTCCACGCGGGAGGGATATCAGTGAGCAGTTCTTC.

The V and J genes are TRBV5-1 and TRBJ2-7, with 8 bases fitting TRBD1. The CDR3 spans 15 residues. Trimming cost V 4 bases and J 7 bases; bases outside gene matches: 13. From germline, CDR1 is SGHRS and CDR2 YFSETQ. The CDR3 coding sequence is TGCGCCAGCAGCAGGACAGGGACCTCGTTGGGAGAGCAGTACTTC. It translates to CASSRTGTSLGEQYF.

The rearrangement links TRBV27 to TRBJ2-7; D remains ambiguous. The CDR3 consists of 12 residues. Trimming left V 5 bases short and J 5 bases short, with 10 bases between. Germline lookup yields CDR1 MNHEY and CDR2 SMNVEV (reference sequence). For the CDR3, the DNA is TGTGCCAGCAGTACTCTGAGAGACGAGCAGTACTTC. This translates into CASSTLRDEQYF.

The V and J genes are TRBV6-6 and TRBJ1-2, with D tentatively TRBD1 (5 bases). The CDR3 contains 13 residues. V lost 7 bases and J 7 bases, leaving 16 bases between the germline ends. Looked up from germline, CDR1 is MNHNY and CDR2 is SVGAGI (reference sequence). CDR3: CASTPGAVRGYTF. CDR3 DNA sequence: TGTGCCAGCACCCCTGGGGCAGTCCGTGGCTACACCTTC.

The chain joins TRBV7-6 to TRBJ1-1; tentatively, D is TRBD1 (5 bases). This CDR3 has 14 amino acids. Germline lookup yields CDR1 SGHVS and CDR2 FNYEAQ. V dropped 1 base and J dropped 3 bases, with 9 bases sitting between them. The CDR3 spells CASSLDGGYTEAFF. The CDR3 bases are TGTGCCAGCAGCTTAGACGGGGGGTACACTGAAGCTTTCTTT.

The V call is TRBV20-1, the J call TRBJ1-1; perhaps TRBD1 as D (5 bases). V lost 3 bases to trimming and J lost 1 base, with 6 bases between them. Germline CDR1 DFQATT, CDR2 SNEGSKA (reference sequence). The CDR3 is 12 amino acids. The chain's CDR3 is CSASQGNTEAFF. CDR3 nucleotide sequence: TGCAGTGCTAGTCAGGGGAACACTGAAGCTTTCTTT.

J is TRBJ2-7 and V is TRBV29-1, with a weak D call TRBD2 (5 bases). V was pared by 7 bases and J by 4 bases, with 17 bases between. The CDR3 sequence is 13 residues long. Germline CDR1 reads SQVTM; CDR2 reads ANQGSEA. CDR3 in amino acids: CSAEAPGGYEQYF. CDR3 bases: TGCAGCGCTGAGGCACCGGGCGGGTACGAGCAGTACTTC.

CDR3 region: CASRKAGGTTGELFF. The CDR3 DNA reads as TGTGCCAGCAGAAAAGCGGGAGGGACCACCGGGGAGCTGTTTTTT. The chain is built from TRBV7-2 and TRBJ2-2; the match to TRBD2 covers 10 bases. In germline, CDR1 is SGHTA, CDR2 FQGNSA. The ends lost 6 bases at V and 4 bases at J; junction bases unmatched: 5. This CDR3 has 15 residues. The variable domain in full, with the rest retrieved from reference TRBV7-2 and TRBJ2-2, is GAGVSQSPSNKVTEKGKDVELRCDPISGHTALYWYRQSLGQGLEFLIYFQGNSAPDKSGLPSDRFSAERTGGSVSTLTIQRTQQEDSAVYLCASRKAGGTTGELFFGEGSRLTVL.

This clone was counted once. The gene calls are TRBV28 and TRBJ1-5, with D possibly TRBD1 on 5 matching bases. The germline CDR1 and CDR2 sequences are MDHEN and SYDVKM. V was cut by 4 bases and J by 5 bases, with 12 bases left in between. The CDR3 is 14 residues long. The CDR3 DNA is TGTGCCAGCAGTTCGGGACTATACCATCAGCCCCAGCATTTT. Protein product: CASSSGLYHQPQHF. The variable domain in full, completed from reference TRBV28 and TRBJ1-5, reads DVKVTQSSRYLVKRTGEKVFLECVQDMDHENMFWYRQDPGLGLRLIYFSYDVKMKEKGDIPEGYSVSREKKERFSLILESASTNQTSMYLCASSSGLYHQPQHFGDGTRLSIL.

The chain combines TRBV28 with TRBJ1-2; no clear D gene. Between the trimmed V and J ends, which lost 3 bases and 10 bases, there was a span of 15 bases. The CDR3 spans 13 residues. The germline gives CDR1 MDHEN, CDR2 SYDVKM. The CDR3 here is CASSLLSGDNYTF. In DNA form, the CDR3 reads TGTGCCAGCAGTTTGCTCTCTGGAGATAACTACACCTTC.

The chain has TRBV27 and TRBJ2-7, with 10 bases identical to TRBD1. Per the germline V gene, CDR1 is MNHEY and CDR2 is SMNVEV (reference sequence). The CDR3 is 14 residues long. V trimming: 8 bases; J trimming: 2 bases; junction bases outside the gene matches: 6. CDR3: CASSRQGATYEQYF. CDR3 nucleotides: TGTGCCAGCTCCCGACAGGGGGCCACCTACGAGCAGTACTTC.

This clone was counted once. The chain uses TRBV27 and TRBJ2-1; TRBD2 might be the D (5 bases). The germline V gene encodes CDR1 MNHEY and CDR2 SMNVEV (reference sequence). V lost 5 bases and J 4 bases, leaving 12 bases between the germline ends. The CDR3 spans 14 residues. The CDR3 region is CASSIRGLYNEQFF. Written as DNA, the CDR3 is TGTGCCAGCAGTATTAGAGGGCTTTACAATGAGCAGTTCTTC.

This chain uses TRBV9 with TRBJ2-3; TRBD1 matches at 7 bases. The CDR3 runs to 17 residues. Per germline, CDR1 SGDLS and CDR2 YYNGEE. V gave up 0 bases and J gave up 2 bases; unmatched junction bases: 9. For the CDR3, the DNA is TGTGCCAGCAGCGTAGTCCAAACCGGGACAGTCACAGATACGCAGTATTTT. Amino acid sequence: CASSVVQTGTVTDTQYF.

In its sample, this clone was seen a few times. CDR3 loop: CASSSKTSGRVEQYF. The CDR3 DNA reads TGTGCCAGCAGCTCGAAGACTAGCGGGAGAGTGGAGCAGTACTTC. V is TRBV7-9 and J is TRBJ2-7, with 12 bases identical to TRBD2. The J segment lost 7 bases and the V segment lost 4 bases, leaving 8 bases of the junction unmatched. Germline V lookup: CDR1 SEHNR, CDR2 FQNEAQ (reference sequence). This CDR3 has 15 amino acids.

The genes are TRBV5-1 and TRBJ2-1; D is perhaps TRBD1 (5 bases). The CDR3 has 15 residues. Germline CDR1 reads SGHRS; CDR2 reads YFSETQ. Trimming removed 0 bases from V and 6 bases from J, with 13 bases in between. CDR3 loop: CASSLDSAGRNEQFF. The CDR3 bases are TGCGCCAGCAGCTTGGATTCGGCAGGGCGCAATGAGCAGTTCTTC.

CDR3 sequence reads: CSVLGARGLGDYEAFF. DNA of the CDR3: TGCAGCGTTCTTGGGGCCAGGGGGCTCGGGGATTATGAAGCTTTCTTT. The chain joins TRBV29-1 to TRBJ1-1; 8 bases are a match to TRBD1. Germline CDR1 reads SQVTM; CDR2 reads ANQGSEA. The CDR3 has 16 residues. With 5 bases clipped from V and 7 bases from J, the junction kept 18 bases outside the gene matches.

This clone was seen only once. J is TRBJ2-7 and V is TRBV19, with 10 nucleotides matching TRBD2. The length of the CDR3 is 15 residues. Germline CDR1 reads LNHDA; CDR2 reads SQIVND (reference sequence). V lost 5 bases to trimming and J lost 3 bases; unmatched junction nucleotides: 7. The CDR3 DNA is TGTGCCAGTAGTTCCTCCGGGACTAGCGTCTACGAGCAGTACTTC. Protein product: CASSSSGTSVYEQYF.

This clone was seen a few times. V gene TRBV7-3 combines with J gene TRBJ2-1, with 9 bases fitting TRBD2. V gave up 1 base and J gave up 9 bases; unmatched junction bases: 7. The CDR3 covers 15 residues. The germline V gene has CDR1 SGHTA and CDR2 FQGTGA. The CDR3 region is CASSLIGGGAAEQFF. CDR3 bases: TGTGCCAGCAGCTTAATTGGCGGGGGGGCCGCTGAGCAGTTCTTC.

The chain is built from TRBV6-1 and TRBJ1-2, with D perhaps matching TRBD1 (5 bases). Looked up from germline, CDR1 is MNHNS and CDR2 is SASEGT. CDR3 length: 15 amino acids. V dropped 2 bases and J dropped 3 bases, with 13 bases sitting between them. In DNA form, the CDR3 reads TGTGCCAGCAGTGAACTGGGACTACTAGACTATGGCTACACCTTC. Translation gives CASSELGLLDYGYTF.

This clone was counted a few times. This chain uses TRBV19 with TRBJ1-5; D perhaps matches TRBD1 (5 bases). The germline gives CDR1 LNHDA, CDR2 SQIVND (reference sequence). The V gene lost 8 bases and the J gene lost 0 bases, with 20 bases spanning the gap. This CDR3 spans 17 amino acids. CDR3 region: CASDDQGDSNSNQPQHF. CDR3 sequence (DNA): TGTGCCAGTGATGACCAAGGTGACAGTAATAGCAATCAGCCCCAGCATTTT.

The rearrangement links TRBV2 to TRBJ2-3; TRBD2 matches at 10 bases. Germline V gene lookup returns CDR1 SNHLY and CDR2 FYNNEI. The CDR3 is 19 amino acids. The V segment lost 6 bases and the J segment 5 bases; nucleotides outside the gene matches: 20. The CDR3 reads CASRDEKGPAGGPEDTQYF. CDR3 DNA: TGTGCCAGCAGGGACGAAAAGGGGCCAGCGGGAGGGCCGGAAGATACGCAGTATTTT.

The CDR3 loop is CASTSSGANVLTF. CDR3 bases: TGTGCCAGTACCTCCTCTGGGGCCAACGTCCTGACTTTC. This chain joins TRBV19 and TRBJ2-6, with D uncertain. CDR3 length: 13 amino acids. Germline V gives CDR1 LNHDA, CDR2 SQIVND (reference sequence). The ends were cut back, 7 bases at V and 0 bases at J, with 4 bases in the middle. The full variable domain, rest sourced from reference TRBV19 and TRBJ2-6, is DGGITQSPKYLFRKEGQNVTLSCEQNLNHDAMYWYRQDPGQGLRLIYYSQIVNDFQKGDIAEGYSVSREKKESFPLTVTSAQKNPTAFYLCASTSSGANVLTFGAGSRLTVL.

The chain has TRBV29-1 and TRBJ1-2; no clear D. The CDR3 sequence is 14 residues long. Germline assignment: CDR1 SQVTM and CDR2 ANQGSEA. Between the trimmed V and J ends, which lost 4 bases and 5 bases, there was a span of 17 bases. The CDR3 DNA is TGCAGCGTTGTCTTCCAGGATTTACGATATGGCTACACCTTC. Encoded protein: CSVVFQDLRYGYTF.

This clone appeared a single time. The V call is TRBV24-1, the J call TRBJ1-1; weak D call: TRBD1 (5 bases). V shed 9 bases and J shed 1 base, with 11 bases lying between them. Germline V lookup: CDR1 KGHDR, CDR2 SFDVKD. This CDR3 region has 13 residues. The CDR3 sequence is CATGRGGNTEAFF. The CDR3 bases are TGTGCCACCGGTCGGGGGGGGAACACTGAAGCTTTCTTT.